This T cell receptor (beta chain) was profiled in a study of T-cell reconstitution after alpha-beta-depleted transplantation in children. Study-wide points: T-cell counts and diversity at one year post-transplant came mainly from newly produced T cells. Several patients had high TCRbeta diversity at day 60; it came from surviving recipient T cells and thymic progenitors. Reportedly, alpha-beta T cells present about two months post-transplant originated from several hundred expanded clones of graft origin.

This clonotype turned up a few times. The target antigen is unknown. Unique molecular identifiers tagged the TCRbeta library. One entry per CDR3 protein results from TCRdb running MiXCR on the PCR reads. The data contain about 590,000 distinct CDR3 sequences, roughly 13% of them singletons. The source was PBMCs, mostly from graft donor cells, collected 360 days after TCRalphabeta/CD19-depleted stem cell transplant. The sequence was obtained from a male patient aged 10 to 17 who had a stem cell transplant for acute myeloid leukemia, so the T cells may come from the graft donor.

The CDR3 loop is CASSRLSGSSPEQYF. The DNA for the CDR3 is TGCGCCAGCAGCAGACTTAGCGGGAGTTCCCCCGAGCAGTACTTC. V usage is TRBV5-1 and J usage is TRBJ2-7; 9 nucleotides line up with TRBD2. This CDR3 has 15 amino acids. CDR1 SGHRS and CDR2 YFSETQ come from the germline V gene. Germline trimming cut 4 bases from V and 6 bases from J; bases unmatched to any gene: 11.